Below are 28 T cell receptor beta chains sequenced from a single sample in a study of blood T cell repertoires in COVID-19. TCRdb's copy holds only in-frame clones and misses some; the assay was immunoSEQ multiplex PCR. The sample carries 250,000 to 400,000 clones, 85% to 90% recorded once. Sequencing input: peripheral blood. The receptors derive from a woman in her 30s with COVID-19, enrolled during active disease.

The chain has TRBV2 and TRBJ1-4, with no clear D. CDR1 SNHLY and CDR2 FYNNEI come from the germline V gene. CDR3 size: 13 residues. Trimming removed 4 bases at V and 4 bases at J, with 7 bases between. CDR3 region: CASSVVRNEKLFF. In DNA form, the CDR3 reads TGTGCCAGCAGTGTAGTACGTAATGAAAAACTGTTTTTT.

The V and J genes are TRBV7-2 and TRBJ2-7, with 11 nucleotides matching TRBD2. Germline trimming cut 5 bases from V and 2 bases from J; bases unmatched to any gene: 8. Looked up from germline, CDR1 is SGHTA and CDR2 is FQGNSA. This CDR3 has 16 residues. The CDR3 region has the DNA TGTGCCAGCAGCACCCGACTAGCGGGATTAACCTACGAGCAGTACTTC. Its translation is CASSTRLAGLTYEQYF.

The gene calls are TRBV7-6 and TRBJ2-1; 10 nucleotides agree with TRBD1. The CDR3 loop spans 13 amino acids. J lost 7 bases, V lost 7 bases, and 4 bases had no gene match. Germline CDR1 reads SGHVS; CDR2 reads FNYEAQ. CDR3 amino acids: CASTGQGRNEQFF. CDR3 nucleotide sequence: TGTGCCAGCACGGGACAGGGGCGTAATGAGCAGTTCTTC.

The chain employs TRBV30 and TRBJ2-5; D perhaps matches TRBD1 (6 bases). Germline values: CDR1 GTSNPN, CDR2 SVGIG (reference sequence). Trimming removed 5 bases at V and 1 base at J, with 11 bases between. The CDR3 sequence is 13 residues long. The CDR3 loop is CAWGTSGQETQYF. In DNA, the CDR3 is TGTGCCTGGGGGACAAGCGGCCAAGAGACCCAGTACTTC.

This chain uses TRBV5-1 with TRBJ1-1, with D maybe TRBD1 (6 bases). The CDR3 loop spans 14 amino acids. Germline assignment: CDR1 SGHRS and CDR2 YFSETQ. Trimming cost V 4 bases and J 4 bases, with 14 bases left between them. The CDR3 DNA is TGCGCCAGCAGCGGGGGGGCTGAGGGCACTGAAGCTTTCTTT. This translates into CASSGGAEGTEAFF.

The genes are TRBV10-3 and TRBJ2-1; 9 bases agree with TRBD1. This CDR3 region has 13 residues. Germline loops: CDR1 ENHRY, CDR2 SYGVKD. The trim removed 4 bases at V and 7 bases at J, leaving 2 bases unmatched. CDR3 DNA: TGTGCCATCAGTGTCGACAGGGGGAATGAGCAGTTCTTC. It codes for CAISVDRGNEQFF.

The chain joins TRBV3-1 (or the pseudogene TRBV3-2) to TRBJ1-4; TRBD1 aligns across 7 bases. The CDR3 is 14 amino acids. V shed 4 bases, J shed 7 bases, and the junction held 6 bases outside the gene matches. CDR1 is LGHDT and CDR2 is YNNKEL in the germline V gene (reference sequence). The CDR3 nucleotides are TGTGCCAGCAGCCTTACAGGGGCTGGTGAAAAACTGTTTTTT. Its protein is CASSLTGAGEKLFF.

V gene TRBV5-4 combines with J gene TRBJ2-1; 7 positions agree with TRBD2. Trimming removed 2 bases from V and 1 base from J; junction bases left unmatched: 3. Looked up from germline, CDR1 is SGHNT and CDR2 is YYREEE (reference sequence). The CDR3 runs to 15 residues. The CDR3 bases are TGTGCCAGCAGCTTAGGACTAGTATCCTACAATGAGCAGTTCTTC. Translated: CASSLGLVSYNEQFF.

CDR3 protein: CASRGYGTESNQPQHF. The CDR3 nucleotides are TGTGCCAGCAGGGGGTACGGGACAGAGAGCAATCAGCCCCAGCATTTT. The chain has TRBV27 and TRBJ1-5; 7 nucleotides match TRBD1. CDR1 and CDR2 from the germline V gene are MNHEY and SMNVEV (reference sequence). The CDR3 is 16 residues long. The J segment lost 1 base and the V segment lost 6 bases, leaving 9 bases of the junction unmatched.

The J gene is TRBJ1-1, the V gene TRBV5-4; 7 nucleotides agree with TRBD1. This CDR3 comprises 16 residues. Losses at the gene ends were 4 bases for V and 4 bases for J; bases not matched to a gene: 13. Germline CDR1 is SGHNT and CDR2 is YYREEE (reference sequence). The CDR3 region has the DNA TGTGCCAGCAGCCGCGAGCCTAACAGGGGTAGCACTGAAGCTTTCTTT. Translated: CASSREPNRGSTEAFF.

Concerning this clone itself: The sample has other DNA sequences that encode this CDR3 too. The rearrangement joins TRBV27 to TRBJ1-5; the D gene is possibly TRBD1 (5 bases). Germline V CDR1 and CDR2: MNHEY, SMNVEV (reference sequence). V lost 2 bases and J lost 6, with 11 bases in between. CDR3 length: 14 amino acids. CDR3 sequence reads: CASSLGGVGQPQHF. The DNA of the CDR3 is TGTGCCAGCAGTTTAGGGGGGGTGGGTCAGCCCCAGCATTTT.

This sequence joins TRBV30 and TRBJ2-6; D unclear. Germline V gene lookup returns CDR1 GTSNPN and CDR2 SVGIG (reference sequence). This CDR3 is 14 amino acids long. The V and J ends lost 3 bases and 0 bases respectively, with 6 bases between them. The CDR3 DNA sequence: TGTGCCTGGAGGGGCTTCTCTGGGGCCAACGTCCTGACTTTC. Translated: CAWRGFSGANVLTF.

J is TRBJ2-7 and V is TRBV7-2; no clear D gene. CDR3 size: 15 residues. Per the germline V gene, CDR1 is SGHTA and CDR2 is FQGNSA. Trimming left V 1 base short and J 3 bases short, with 13 bases between. CDR3 sequence reads: CASSLGGISIYEQYF. CDR3 sequence (DNA): TGTGCCAGCAGCTTAGGAGGAATCAGTATCTACGAGCAGTACTTC.

V and J are TRBV2 and TRBJ2-7, with D tentatively TRBD1 (6 bases). Germline V CDR1 and CDR2: SNHLY, FYNNEI. CDR3 length: 14 residues. Between the trimmed V and J ends, which lost 4 bases and 3 bases, there was a span of 13 bases. The CDR3 is CASSVFPGDYEQYF. In nucleotides, the CDR3 is TGTGCCAGCAGTGTATTCCCAGGGGACTACGAGCAGTACTTC.

The chain uses TRBV5-4 and TRBJ1-2, with a weak D call TRBD1 (6 bases). The CDR3 has 12 amino acids. Trimming removed 5 bases at V and 7 bases at J, with 12 bases between. In germline, CDR1 is SGHNT, CDR2 YYREEE (reference sequence). The CDR3 loop is CASSLQGSGYTF. DNA of the CDR3: TGTGCCAGCAGTCTACAGGGATCTGGCTACACCTTC.

This rearrangement joins TRBV7-2 to TRBJ1-5; possibly TRBD1 for D (5 bases). CDR3 length equals 16 residues. Trimming took off 0 bases at V and 7 bases at J, with 16 bases between the two ends. CDR1 is SGHTA, CDR2 FQGNSA, per germline. Written as DNA, the CDR3 is TGTGCCAGCAGCTTAGCGGGATCAGGGTCTGGGCAGCCCCAGCATTTT. Protein product: CASSLAGSGSGQPQHF.

This clone occurred a few times. This rearrangement joins TRBV28 to TRBJ1-5; TRBD1 agrees at 10 bases. Looked up from germline, CDR1 is MDHEN and CDR2 is SYDVKM. The CDR3 loop spans 16 amino acids. The junction had 5 bases not matched to a gene; V was cut back by 5 bases and J by 1 base. The CDR3, as DNA: TGTGCCAGCAGTCCCGGGACAGGGGACAGCAATCAGCCCCAGCATTTT. Translated: CASSPGTGDSNQPQHF.

V and J are TRBV2 and TRBJ1-2; 9 nucleotides match TRBD1. CDR1 and CDR2 (germline): SNHLY, FYNNEI. V dropped 6 bases and J dropped 8; count of bases not matched to a gene: 4. This CDR3 region has 12 residues. This CDR3 is CASRTGGRGYTF. CDR3 bases: TGTGCCAGCAGAACAGGGGGCCGAGGCTACACCTTC.

V usage is TRBV27 and J usage is TRBJ1-2, with TRBD1 as a possible D gene (6 bases). Germline V gene data show CDR1 as MNHEY and CDR2 as SMNVEV (reference sequence). The V and J ends lost 0 bases and 4 bases respectively, with 12 bases between them. The CDR3 contains 15 residues. The DNA for the CDR3 is TGTGCCAGCAGTTTATCATCAGGGGACCCCTATGGCTACACCTTC. Its translation is CASSLSSGDPYGYTF.

CDR3 residues: CASSQDLGQALGYTF. Here the CDR3 DNA reads TGCGCCAGCAGCCAAGATTTGGGACAGGCCCTGGGCTACACCTTC. This chain connects TRBV4-1 to TRBJ1-2, with 8 nucleotides matching TRBD1. In germline, CDR1 is MGHRA, CDR2 YSYEKL. CDR3 length: 15 amino acids. Trimming cost V 0 bases and J 8 bases; bases outside gene matches: 8.

This rearrangement joins TRBV6-2 or TRBV6-3 to TRBJ2-7, with 7 bases matching TRBD1. This CDR3 has 14 residues. V shed 5 bases and J 1 base; nucleotides not matched to a gene: 5. The germline V gene encodes CDR1 MNHEY and CDR2 SVGEGT. The CDR3 is CASSRDSLSYEQYF. DNA of the CDR3: TGTGCCAGCAGTCGGGACAGTTTATCCTACGAGCAGTACTTC.

This clone turned up a few times. The chain joins TRBV10-2 to TRBJ1-1; 7 bases map to TRBD1. The CDR3 totals 16 residues. Trimming cost V 6 bases and J 1 base; bases outside gene matches: 11. Germline lookup yields CDR1 WSHSY and CDR2 SAAADI. This CDR3 is CASRAINRGANTEAFF. CDR3 bases: TGCGCCAGCAGAGCAATCAACAGGGGAGCGAACACTGAAGCTTTCTTT.

The J gene is TRBJ2-2, the V gene TRBV11-2, with 7 bases lining up with TRBD1. Germline V lookup: CDR1 SGHAT, CDR2 FQNNGV. This CDR3 contains 18 residues. V lost 2 bases to trimming and J lost 0 bases; unmatched junction nucleotides: 9. The CDR3 sequence is CASSLLGQALSNTGELFF. CDR3 in DNA: TGTGCCAGCAGCTTACTCGGACAGGCGTTATCGAACACCGGGGAGCTGTTTTTT.

V and J are TRBV5-1 and TRBJ1-5; D is unclear. With 4 bases removed from V and 1 base from J, the gap between germline ends came to 12 bases. Germline values: CDR1 SGHRS, CDR2 YFSETQ. The CDR3 extends over 15 amino acids. The CDR3 DNA reads TGCGCCAGCAGCGCAAACGGAGGGAGCAATCAGCCCCAGCATTTT. It translates to CASSANGGSNQPQHF.

The chain uses TRBV20-1 and TRBJ1-2, with D unclear. The germline gives CDR1 DFQATT, CDR2 SNEGSKA (reference sequence). V gave up 5 bases and J gave up 4 bases, with 8 bases separating them. This CDR3 is 11 amino acids long. The CDR3 spells CSALQSYGYTF. CDR3 nucleotides: TGCAGTGCTTTACAGTCCTATGGCTACACCTTC.

This clone came up once. This chain links TRBV7-9 with TRBJ1-1; D perhaps matches TRBD1 (5 bases). This CDR3 is built from 15 residues. The V gene's germline CDR1 is SEHNR and CDR2 FQNEAQ (reference sequence). Trimming removed 4 bases from V and 4 bases from J, with 16 bases in between. This CDR3 reads CASSSRGGLGTEAFF. CDR3 nucleotide sequence: TGTGCCAGCAGCTCCCGGGGGGGTCTGGGCACTGAAGCTTTCTTT.

The gene calls are TRBV7-8 and TRBJ1-3, with D maybe TRBD1 (5 bases). The germline gives CDR1 SGHVS, CDR2 FQNEAQ. V shed 2 bases and J shed 0 bases, with 14 bases lying between them. CDR3 length: 17 amino acids. Here the CDR3 DNA reads TGTGCCAGCAGCTTATCGGAGGGACGACTCTCTGGAAACACCATATATTTT. It translates to CASSLSEGRLSGNTIYF.

There are a few counts of this clone. The J gene is TRBJ2-1, the V gene TRBV5-4, with 10 bases identical to TRBD2. The CDR3 runs 16 residues. V shed 3 bases, J shed 4 bases, and the junction held 7 bases outside the gene matches. Germline V gives CDR1 SGHNT, CDR2 YYREEE (reference sequence). The CDR3 DNA follows: TGTGCCAGCAGCTCCGGACTAGCGGAGACTTACAATGAGCAGTTCTTC. It yields the protein CASSSGLAETYNEQFF.